The rows below give T cell receptor beta chains drawn from one sample of a study of T cell responses to AZD1222 COVID-19 vaccine. Method: immunoSEQ multiplex PCR; TCRdb's copy keeps in-frame clones and lacks some. The sample carries 130,000 or so clones, around 84% recorded once. The specimen was peripheral blood, collected on day 0 of AZD1222 vaccination. The receptors originated from an adult in good health. Both conserved end residues are part of each CDR3. The D gene is left open where the match is weak. Not every row has a clone size; where given, it reads once, few, many or a size class.

J | D | size | V | DNA | CDR3
TRBJ2-7 | . | . | TRBV11-2 | TGTGCCAGCAGTCCTGACGCGAGAAGTGCCTACGAGCAGTACTTC | CASSPDARSAYEQYF
TRBJ1-2 | TRBD1 | . | TRBV6-5 | TGTGCCAGCAAGAAACAGGGGAGGTTCTATGGCTACACCTTC | CASKKQGRFYGYTF
TRBJ2-7 | . | . | TRBV2 | TGTGCCAGCAGTGATCGGTTCAGGGACTACGAGCAGTACTTC | CASSDRFRDYEQYF
TRBJ2-3 | TRBD1 | . | TRBV28 | TGTGCCAGCAGTTTTCTGCCCTTTGGACAGGTAGAAGATACGCAGTATTTT | CASSFLPFGQVEDTQYF
TRBJ1-6 | . | . | TRBV30 | TGTGCCTGGAAGGTATCGAGCTCCTATAATTCACCCCTCCACTTT | CAWKVSSSYNSPLHF
TRBJ1-2 | TRBD1 | . | TRBV19 | TGTGCCAGTAGTACTCGACAGGGGGTCTCTGGCTACACCTTC | CASSTRQGVSGYTF
TRBJ2-7 | . | . | TRBV6-5 | TGTGCCAGCAGTCGACAGGTTGGGTACGAGCAGTACTTC | CASSRQVGYEQYF
TRBJ1-1 | . | . | TRBV9 | TGTGCCAGCAGCGTAGTACAACGAAACACTGAAGCTTTCTTT | CASSVVQRNTEAFF
TRBJ2-2 | . | . | TRBV7-3 | TGTGCCAGCAGCTTAAGCGGGAACTCGGCCGGGGAGCTGTTTTTT | CASSLSGNSAGELFF
TRBJ2-5 | TRBD1 | . | TRBV5-1 | TGCGCCAGCAGCTTGGCGCAGGGGGTCCCCCAGTACTTC | CASSLAQGVPQYF
TRBJ1-6 | . | . | TRBV6-1 | TGTGCCAGCAGTGACGAAGTAGGGAATTCACCCCTCCACTTT | CASSDEVGNSPLHF
TRBJ1-5 | . | . | TRBV16 | TGTGCCAGCAGCCAAGCCCGGGTGGGCGGTCAGCCCCAGCATTTT | CASSQARVGGQPQHF
TRBJ1-4 | TRBD1 | . | TRBV14 | TGTGCCAGCAGCCGACAGGGGACATCTAATGAAAAACTGTTTTTT | CASSRQGTSNEKLFF
TRBJ1-6 | . | . | TRBV21-1 | TGTGCCAGCAGCAAAGGGGGACAGCCCCCTAGCTCCTATAATTCACCCCTCCACTTT | CASSKGGQPPSSYNSPLHF
TRBJ1-2 | TRBD1 | . | TRBV7-2 | TGTGCCAGCAGCTTCTTGGGACAGGGAACTGGAGGCTACACCTTC | CASSFLGQGTGGYTF
TRBJ1-4 | . | . | TRBV25-1 | TGTGCCAGCACACCGGGCGGTAGTGAAAAACTGTTTTTT | CASTPGGSEKLFF
TRBJ1-1 | . | . | TRBV2 | TGTGCCAGCAGTGACTGGGTTTCGGAAGCTTTCTTT | CASSDWVSEAFF
TRBJ2-3 | TRBD2 | . | TRBV19 | TGTGCCAGTAGTGTGACTAGCGGGAGTGGCACAGATACGCAGTATTTT | CASSVTSGSGTDTQYF
TRBJ2-3 | . | . | TRBV5-1 | TGCGCCAGCGGGGACAACCTTAGCACAGATACGCAGTATTTT | CASGDNLSTDTQYF
TRBJ2-7 | TRBD1 | . | TRBV6-1 | TGTGCCAGCAGTGAGGACAGGAACTCCTACGAGCAGTACTTC | CASSEDRNSYEQYF
TRBJ2-1 | . | once | TRBV5-1 | TGCGCCAGCAGCCGAGGCGTCGTCTACAATGAGCAGTTCTTC | CASSRGVVYNEQFF
TRBJ2-5 | TRBD2 | once | TRBV18 | TGTGCCAGCTCACCAATGGGACTAGAAGAGACCCAGTACTTC | CASSPMGLEETQYF
TRBJ1-1 | . | once | TRBV12-3/TRBV12-4 | TGTGCCAGCAGAGCCGGGCCTCTTCTAATGGCTTTCTTT | CASRAGPLLMAFF
TRBJ2-2 | . | . | TRBV9 | TGTGCCAGCAGGCCTTCCGGGTTCCAGGGCGGGGAGCTGTTTTTT | CASRPSGFQGGELFF
TRBJ2-1 | . | . | TRBV12-5 | TGTGCTAGTGGTTTGGGCTACAATGAGCAGTTCTTC | CASGLGYNEQFF
TRBJ1-1 | . | . | TRBV5-4 | TGTGCCAGCGCGTTATACAGGGAGCTAAACACTGAAGCTTTCTTT | CASALYRELNTEAFF
TRBJ1-5 | TRBD1 | . | TRBV6-5 | TGTGCCAGCAGTCTAGTGGGACAGACCGATCAGCCCCAGCATTTT | CASSLVGQTDQPQHF
TRBJ1-2 | TRBD1 | . | TRBV5-1 | TGCGCCAGCAGCTTGGCGGGGGGACAGGGGTCTGGCTACACCTTC | CASSLAGGQGSGYTF
TRBJ1-2 | TRBD1 | . | TRBV14 | TGTGCCAGCGATTCAGGGGGCAGTGGCTACACCTTC | CASDSGGSGYTF
TRBJ2-2 | TRBD2 | . | TRBV10-3 | TGTGCCATCAGTTTAGCGGGGAACACCGGGGAGCTGTTTTTT | CAISLAGNTGELFF
TRBJ2-7 | TRBD1 | . | TRBV7-3 | TGTGCCAGCAGCGAGCCCGGGACAGCATTTCACGAGCAGTACTTC | CASSEPGTAFHEQYF
TRBJ2-7 | TRBD1 | few | TRBV5-1 | TGCGCCAGCAGCTTAACCGGGACAGGGCTCGACGAGCAGTACTTC | CASSLTGTGLDEQYF
TRBJ1-1 | . | . | TRBV7-9 | TGTGCCAGCAGCTTAGATGGGATGAACACTGAAGCTTTCTTT | CASSLDGMNTEAFF
TRBJ2-7 | TRBD1 | . | TRBV29-1 | TGCAGCGCTCAGGACAGGGACTACGAGCAGTACTTC | CSAQDRDYEQYF
TRBJ1-1 | TRBD1 | . | TRBV30 | TGTGCCTGGAGTGTTGGGCCCGGGACAGGGGTAACTGAAGCTTTCTTT | CAWSVGPGTGVTEAFF
TRBJ1-2 | . | . | TRBV7-9 | TGTGCCAGCAGCCCGTGGCAATCGTATGGCTACACCTTC | CASSPWQSYGYTF
TRBJ2-3 | . | . | TRBV7-3 | TGTGCCAGCAGCTTAGTACCAACAGATACGCAGTATTTT | CASSLVPTDTQYF
TRBJ2-3 | . | . | TRBV7-9 | TGTGCCAGCAGCCCCTCAGAGGGGCGGCGGGATACGCAGTATTTT | CASSPSEGRRDTQYF
TRBJ1-2 | . | . | TRBV11-2 | TGTGCCAGCAGTTCCACACGACAGTTTTCTAACTATGGCTACACCTTC | CASSSTRQFSNYGYTF
TRBJ2-7 | . | . | TRBV5-5 | TGTGCCAGCAGCTCACACTACGAGCAGTACTTC | CASSSHYEQYF
TRBJ1-6 | TRBD1 | . | TRBV5-6 | TGTGCCAGCAGCTTGAAGGACAGGGGTGAGTCACCCCTCCACTTT | CASSLKDRGESPLHF